The 5 T cell receptor beta chains listed next were all sequenced from one sample in a study of T cells after yellow fever vaccination. TCRdb redid the calling of the 5' RACE reads with MiXCR, one entry per CDR3 protein. The sample yields approximately 550,000 distinct CDR3 sequences, roughly 13% seen once. The sample in question was PBMCs, obtained on the day of the yellow fever booster vaccination. The receptors were sampled from a man aged 25-45 years who received the YFV17D yellow fever vaccine.

The V and J genes are TRBV6-5 and TRBJ2-2; the D is unclear. Germline V gives CDR1 MNHEY, CDR2 SVGAGI. Trimming removed 10 bases at V and 1 base at J, with 10 bases between. The CDR3 is made up of 13 amino acids. The CDR3, as DNA: TGTGCCACCCGTTGGGGGAACACCGGGGAGCTGTTTTTT. Translated, it gives CATRWGNTGELFF.

The chain couples TRBV20-1 to TRBJ1-2, with D perhaps TRBD1 (5 bases). The CDR3 length is 15 residues. The V end was cut by 1 base, the J end by 1 base, with 13 bases between. Germline V CDR1 and CDR2: DFQATT, SNEGSKA (reference sequence). CDR3: CSARALGRNNYGYTF. For the CDR3, the DNA is TGCAGTGCTAGAGCCTTGGGACGGAATAACTATGGCTACACCTTC.

The chain couples TRBV7-2 to TRBJ2-5, with 10 bases that match TRBD1. CDR1 SGHTA and CDR2 FQGNSA come from the germline V gene. V was clipped by 5 bases and J by 1 base; unmatched bases: 7. The CDR3 has 16 residues. For the CDR3, the DNA is TGTGCCAGCAGCCGTAACGGACAGGGGGTCCAAGAGACCCAGTACTTC. Residues: CASSRNGQGVQETQYF.

There are a few counts of this clonotype. This chain uses TRBV5-5 with TRBJ2-5; TRBD2 aligns across 7 bases. CDR3 length: 15 residues. V was pared by 4 bases and J by 5 bases, with 11 bases of the junction left unmatched. The germline gives CDR1 SGHKS, CDR2 YYEKEE (reference sequence). This CDR3 reads CASSAGGAGLETQYF. DNA for the CDR3: TGTGCCAGCAGCGCCGGGGGAGCGGGACTGGAGACCCAGTACTTC.

This clonotype was detected a few times. The chain joins TRBV7-9 to TRBJ1-1; D remains ambiguous. V lost 3 bases, J lost 1 base, and 9 bases lay in between. Germline loops: CDR1 SEHNR, CDR2 FQNEAQ (reference sequence). The CDR3 contains 14 residues. The chain's CDR3 is CASSFQQGNTEAFF. The CDR3 region has the DNA TGTGCCAGCAGCTTCCAACAAGGGAACACTGAAGCTTTCTTT.